A single sample is the source of the 11 T cell receptor beta chains below, sequenced in a study of blood T cells in healthy people across ages. Through a sample-barcoded 5' primer and a J-beta primer mix, a second PCR was run for about 6 to 12 cycles. TCRdb recomputed calls from the 5' RACE reads with MiXCR, one row per CDR3 protein. The sample shows 1,500,000 or so distinct CDR3 sequences, approximately 59% of them seen only once. The material sequenced was blood. These receptors all come from a man between 18 and 35 years old in good health.

J is TRBJ1-1 and V is TRBV12-3 or TRBV12-4, with 7 bases that match TRBD1. The CDR3 totals 15 residues. J gave up 3 bases and V 4 bases, and 8 bases lay outside the gene matches. The CDR3 region has the DNA TGTGCCAGCAGTTCCGAAGTTACAGGGGACACTGAAGCTTTCTTT. It is translated as CASSSEVTGDTEAFF.

The chain uses TRBV6-2 or TRBV6-3 and TRBJ2-4; D gene uncertain. The CDR3 sequence is 16 residues long. CDR1 and CDR2 from the germline V gene are MNHEY and SVGEGT. V lost 4 bases, J lost 0 bases, and 13 bases lay in between. The CDR3 is CASSFMDGLAKNIQYF. The CDR3 bases are TGTGCCAGCAGTTTCATGGACGGTCTAGCCAAAAACATTCAGTACTTC.

This clonotype was counted a single time. V gene TRBV20-1 combines with J gene TRBJ2-4; maybe TRBD1 (6 bases). The better agreement between TRBJ2-7 and the DNA end casts doubt on the J call. Germline loops: CDR1 DFQATT, CDR2 SNEGSKA (reference sequence). There are 15 residues in the CDR3. This CDR3 reads CSARDTTGLSYEQYF. CDR3 bases: TGCAGTGCTAGAGATACGACAGGCCTTTCCTACGAGCAGTACTTC.

The chain combines TRBV28 with TRBJ2-7, with D uncertain. The CDR3 extends over 16 amino acids. Trimming removed 5 bases at V and 2 bases at J, with 19 bases between. CDR1 and CDR2 from the germline V gene are MDHEN and SYDVKM. CDR3 region: CASSPSRAESTYEQYF. As DNA, the CDR3 is TGTGCCAGCAGTCCCTCCCGGGCGGAGAGTACCTACGAGCAGTACTTC.

In this sample, this clonotype turned up a few times. This chain links TRBV4-2 with TRBJ2-5, with a possible D match to TRBD2 (5 bases). CDR3 length: 13 residues. CDR1 and CDR2 (germline): LGHNA, YNFKEQ. V dropped 4 bases and J dropped 4 bases, with 10 bases sitting between them. In nucleotides, the CDR3 is TGTGCCAGCAGCCCCCGGAGGCGAGAGACCCAGTACTTC. Translation: CASSPRRRETQYF.

The J gene is TRBJ2-4, the V gene TRBV7-8; 8 nucleotides align to TRBD1. J gave up 15 bases and V 2 bases, and 18 bases lay outside the gene matches. The CDR3 spans 16 residues. Germline CDR1 reads SGHVS; CDR2 reads FQNEAQ. The CDR3 loop reads CASSLSRTGQLEVLYF. The CDR3, as DNA: TGTGCCAGCAGCTTATCCCGGACAGGGCAATTAGAGGTTCTGTACTTC.

The rearrangement links TRBV19 to TRBJ2-3; D is uncertain. V shed 3 bases and J shed 2 bases, with 9 bases lying between them. This CDR3 region has 14 residues. Germline CDR1 LNHDA, CDR2 SQIVND (reference sequence). The CDR3 reads CASSMKRATDTQYF. As DNA, the CDR3 is TGTGCCAGTAGTATGAAAAGAGCCACAGATACGCAGTATTTT.

The chain has TRBV7-9 and TRBJ2-1, with D hard to call. CDR3 length: 15 residues. The germline CDR1 and CDR2 sequences are SEHNR and FQNEAQ (reference sequence). V was pared by 4 bases and J by 6 bases, with 16 bases between. As DNA, the CDR3 is TGTGCCAGCAGCTCTTTCCGCGAGCATAGCAATGAGCAGTTCTTC. This sequence encodes CASSSFREHSNEQFF.

This clonotype showed up just a few times. The chain combines TRBV4-1 with TRBJ2-7, with D possibly matching TRBD1 (6 bases). Germline V gene data show CDR1 as MGHRA and CDR2 as YSYEKL. The CDR3 covers 15 residues. V was clipped by 0 bases and J by 3 bases, with 12 bases between them. CDR3 protein: CASSQDRSRGYEQYF. The CDR3 bases are TGCGCCAGCAGCCAAGATCGTAGCAGGGGCTACGAGCAGTACTTC.

The V gene is TRBV3-1, the J gene TRBJ2-4, with 8 positions matching TRBD2. This CDR3 has 17 amino acids. With V trimmed by 0 bases and J by 2 bases, 6 bases remained unmatched. Germline lookup yields CDR1 LGHDT and CDR2 YNNKEL (reference sequence). This chain's CDR3 is CASSQDPAGVTKNIQYF. For the CDR3, the DNA is TGTGCCAGCAGCCAAGACCCAGCGGGAGTGACCAAAAACATTCAGTACTTC. Supplemented by reference TRBV3-1 and TRBJ2-4, the full variable domain reads DTAVSQTPKYLVTQMGNDKSIKCEQNLGHDTMYWYKQDSKKFLKIMFSYNNKELIINETVPNRFSPKSPDKAHLNLHINSLELGDSAVYFCASSQDPAGVTKNIQYFGAGTRLSVL.

The CDR3 reads CASRGLGQPLAKNIQYF. The DNA for the CDR3 is TGTGCCAGCAGGGGCCTTGGACAGCCTCTAGCCAAAAACATTCAGTACTTC. The genes are TRBV2 and TRBJ2-4; a possible D gene is TRBD1 (6 bases). V lost 6 bases and J 0 bases, leaving 18 bases between the germline ends. CDR3 size: 17 residues. The germline V gene encodes CDR1 SNHLY and CDR2 FYNNEI.